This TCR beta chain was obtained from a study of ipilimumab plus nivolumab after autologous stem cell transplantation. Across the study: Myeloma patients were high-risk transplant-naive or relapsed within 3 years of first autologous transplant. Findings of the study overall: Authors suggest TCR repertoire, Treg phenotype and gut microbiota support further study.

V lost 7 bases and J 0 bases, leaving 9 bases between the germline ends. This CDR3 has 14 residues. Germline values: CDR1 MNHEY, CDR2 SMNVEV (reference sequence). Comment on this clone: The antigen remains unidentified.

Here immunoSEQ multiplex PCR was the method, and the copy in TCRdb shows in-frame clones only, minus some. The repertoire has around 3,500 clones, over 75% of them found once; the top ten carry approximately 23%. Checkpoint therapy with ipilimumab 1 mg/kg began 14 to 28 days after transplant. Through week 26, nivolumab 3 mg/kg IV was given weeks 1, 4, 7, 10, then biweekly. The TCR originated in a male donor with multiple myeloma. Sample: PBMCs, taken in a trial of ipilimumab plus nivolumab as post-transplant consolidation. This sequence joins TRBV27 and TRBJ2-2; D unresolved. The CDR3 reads CASTYATNTGELFF. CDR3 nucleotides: TGTGCCAGCACCTACGCGACGAACACCGGGGAGCTGTTTTTT.